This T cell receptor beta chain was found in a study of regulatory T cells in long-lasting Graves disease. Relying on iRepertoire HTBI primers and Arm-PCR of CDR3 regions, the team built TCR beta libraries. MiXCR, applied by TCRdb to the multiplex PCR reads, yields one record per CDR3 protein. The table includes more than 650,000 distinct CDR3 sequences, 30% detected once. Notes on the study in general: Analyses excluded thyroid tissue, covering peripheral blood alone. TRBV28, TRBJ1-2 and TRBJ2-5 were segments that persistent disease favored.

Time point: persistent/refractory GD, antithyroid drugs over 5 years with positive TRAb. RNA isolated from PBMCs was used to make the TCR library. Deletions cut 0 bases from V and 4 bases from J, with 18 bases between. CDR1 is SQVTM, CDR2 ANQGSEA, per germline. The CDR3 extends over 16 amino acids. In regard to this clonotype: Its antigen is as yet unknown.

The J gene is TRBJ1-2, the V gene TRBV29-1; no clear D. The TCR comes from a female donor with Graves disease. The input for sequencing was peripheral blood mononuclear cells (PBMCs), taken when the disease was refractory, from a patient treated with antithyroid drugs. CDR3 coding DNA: TGCAGCGTTGAAGACCCTGTACGGGCGGGTGTCTATGGCTACACCTTC. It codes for CSVEDPVRAGVYGYTF.